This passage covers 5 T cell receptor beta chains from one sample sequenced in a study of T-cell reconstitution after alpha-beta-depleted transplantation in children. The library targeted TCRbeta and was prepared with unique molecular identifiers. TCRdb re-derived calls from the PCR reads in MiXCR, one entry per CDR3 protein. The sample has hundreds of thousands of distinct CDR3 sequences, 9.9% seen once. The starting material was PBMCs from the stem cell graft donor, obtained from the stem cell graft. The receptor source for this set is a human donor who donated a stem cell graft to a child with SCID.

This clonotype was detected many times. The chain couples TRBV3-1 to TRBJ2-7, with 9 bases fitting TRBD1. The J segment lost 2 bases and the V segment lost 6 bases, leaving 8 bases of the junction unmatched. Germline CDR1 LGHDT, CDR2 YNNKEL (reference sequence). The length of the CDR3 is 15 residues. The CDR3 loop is CASRRQGQGPYEQYF. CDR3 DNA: TGTGCCAGCAGACGCCAAGGACAGGGGCCCTACGAGCAGTACTTC.

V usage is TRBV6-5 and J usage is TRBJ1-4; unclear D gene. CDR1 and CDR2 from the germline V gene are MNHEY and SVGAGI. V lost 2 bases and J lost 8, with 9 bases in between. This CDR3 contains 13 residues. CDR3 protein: CASSYGVLEKLFF. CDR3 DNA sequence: TGTGCCAGCAGTTACGGGGTCTTGGAAAAACTGTTTTTT.

The CDR3 nucleotides read TGTGCCATCAGTGAGTCCGGACAGGGCAGGGATTCACCCCTCCACTTT. This encodes CAISESGQGRDSPLHF. The chain joins TRBV10-3 to TRBJ1-6, with 8 bases fitting TRBD1. The germline V gene encodes CDR1 ENHRY and CDR2 SYGVKD. Trimming cost V 0 bases and J 8 bases; bases outside gene matches: 6. The CDR3 totals 16 residues.

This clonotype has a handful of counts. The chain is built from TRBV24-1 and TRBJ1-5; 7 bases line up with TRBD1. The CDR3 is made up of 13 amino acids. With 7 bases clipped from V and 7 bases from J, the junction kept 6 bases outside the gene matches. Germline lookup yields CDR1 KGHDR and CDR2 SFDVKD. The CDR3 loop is CATSQTGQQPQHF. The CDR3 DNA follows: TGTGCCACCAGCCAGACAGGGCAGCAGCCCCAGCATTTT.

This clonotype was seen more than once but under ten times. The CDR3 spells CASSLVGGGAYDTQYF. In DNA form, the CDR3 reads TGCGCCAGCAGCTTGGTCGGCGGGGGGGCGTATGATACGCAGTATTTT. The genes are TRBV5-1 and TRBJ2-3, with 9 bases aligning to TRBD2. This CDR3 is 16 amino acids long. The V and J ends lost 0 bases and 6 bases, in that order; junction bases with no gene match: 8. The V gene's germline CDR1 is SGHRS and CDR2 YFSETQ.